Listed below are T cell receptor beta chains from one sample, sequenced in a study of post-analysis software for immune sequencing data. Via MiXCR, TCRdb re-called the PCR reads, giving one row per CDR3 protein. The sample comprises about 820,000 distinct CDR3 sequences, roughly 50% of which are singletons, and approximately 4.5% rests with the top ten. Sample: blood. These receptors came from a girl aged 5 to 17 with multiple sclerosis. Each CDR3 is given with its conserved first and last residue. The D gene is left open where the match is weak.

13	TRBV5-1	TRBJ1-1	NA	CASSFHGNTEAFF
11	TRBV25-1	NA	NA	CASSDYSEQYF
14	TRBV7-3	TRBJ2-1	TRBD2	CASSLAGGPVEQFF
13	TRBV6-5	TRBJ1-1	NA	CASSYSGRVEAFF
14	TRBV5-1	TRBJ2-5	TRBD1	CASGQGADQETQYF
15	TRBV12-3/TRBV12-4	TRBJ2-1	TRBD1	CASSFRGQGVGEQFF
16	TRBV7-2	TRBJ2-1	TRBD2	CASSPELAGAYNEQFF
14	TRBV10-3	TRBJ2-7	TRBD2	CATSGLAAFSEQYF
14	TRBV7-9	NA	NA	CASSPRQGGGEQYF
14	TRBV5-1	TRBJ2-7	TRBD1	CASSDNRGFDEQYF
12	TRBV12-3/TRBV12-4	TRBJ2-2	NA	CASGGGTGELFF
16	TRBV27	TRBJ2-3	TRBD2	CASSSSSGWSTDTQYF
14	TRBV10-3	TRBJ1-2	TRBD1	CAIRPGQGAIGYTF
16	TRBV29-1	TRBJ2-7	NA	CSVEDLSVWGTYEQYF
15	TRBV15	TRBJ2-1	TRBD1	CATSRVTGDYNEQFF
14	TRBV15	NA	TRBD1	CATSARQGNYEQYF
16	TRBV15	TRBJ2-1	TRBD2	CATSRDTAGGPHEQFF
15	TRBV15	TRBJ2-3	NA	CATSNGIGQTDTQYF
15	TRBV7-9	TRBJ2-3	TRBD1	CASSGRDRGTDTQYF
15	TRBV7-2	TRBJ2-2	TRBD2	CASSFKAGATGELFF
15	TRBV7-2	TRBJ2-5	TRBD1	CASRLQSGTGETQYF
11	TRBV29-1	TRBJ2-5	NA	CSVELLETQYF
15	TRBV4-2	TRBJ2-1	NA	CASSQGRGPRDEQFF
15	TRBV25-1	TRBJ2-7	TRBD1	CASSDQKTGSYEQYF
13	TRBV20-1	TRBJ1-2	NA	CSARDSGNYGYTF
16	TRBV20-1	TRBJ2-2	NA	CSARDTREADTGELFF
15	TRBV20-1	TRBJ2-1	NA	CSARNVQIGSYEQFF